The rows below give T cell receptor beta chains drawn from one sample of a study of blood T cells in healthy people across ages. Via MiXCR, TCRdb re-called the 5' RACE reads, giving one row per CDR3 protein. The sample lists roughly 800,000 distinct CDR3 sequences; under 40% were seen once. Input material: blood. These receptor sequences come from a man aged 18 to 30 in good health. Each CDR3 is given with its conserved first and last residue. Each record gives: D gene, V gene, clone size, CDR3 protein. The D gene is left open where the match is weak. Clone size, where shown, is once, few, many, or a class for clones that have expanded.

>-|TRBV18|many
CASSRTYDQPQHF
>-|TRBV5-1|few
CASSLYRGGETQYF
>TRBD1|TRBV5-1|few
CASSTLTGDAYEQYF
>TRBD1|TRBV20-1|-
CSASVYRDREKGDIQYF
>-|TRBV12-3/TRBV12-4|-
CASSSSDWDIQYF
>-|TRBV12-3/TRBV12-4|few
CASSFTRAYPSYNEQFF
>TRBD2|TRBV5-1|-
CASSAQAGGPSNEQFF
>-|TRBV7-3|few
CASSRKTAILSGYTF
>-|TRBV28|few
CASGGNGYTF
>TRBD2|TRBV6-1|-
CASSGPPGLDTDTQYF
>TRBD1|TRBV20-1|few
CSARVLGGPDTQYF
>-|TRBV4-2|few
CASSQLSEKLFF
>-|TRBV27|-
CASSPITGTYEQYF
>-|TRBV10-3|few
CAISESRDGYTF
>TRBD1|TRBV4-1|-
CASSQSTDRVGTEAFF
>TRBD2|TRBV2|-
CASRERTSGESEQYF
>-|TRBV6-2/TRBV6-3|-
CASSYSPTGGIQETQYF
>TRBD1|TRBV6-5|-
CASSYSTGGHGYTF
>-|TRBV4-1|few
CASSQDPPDNGGWVYGYTF
>TRBD1|TRBV9|-
CASSATGASSNQPQHF
>-|TRBV5-6|once
CASSLDRGRGYTF
>-|TRBV24-1|few
CATSDRARISNQPQHF
>-|TRBV5-6|-
CASSIQGKGNQPQHF
>-|TRBV5-1|many
CASSLASGFGEQYF
>TRBD2|TRBV4-2|-
CASSQLSGGVHQETQYF
>TRBD2|TRBV20-1|few
CSARGARGAQETQYF
>-|TRBV25-1|few
CASSEGRARGYTF
>-|TRBV7-6|-
CASSLSSDRPYEQYF
>-|TRBV7-2|-
CASSQNWGAKHSYEQYF
>-|TRBV4-3|-
CAGSQMVSSYNEQYF
>TRBD1|TRBV7-2|few
CASSTPTGAKNIQYF
>TRBD2|TRBV4-1|few
CASSPSGTTFYEQYF
>-|TRBV10-3|many
CAISDGGSYGYTF
>TRBD1|TRBV7-9|-
CASTMVGGLIYGYTF
>-|TRBV27|-
CASSFIGQHNEKLFF
>TRBD1|TRBV30|few
CAWNRGGLNTEAFF
>TRBD1|TRBV5-6|few
CASSLPTGGDGYTF
>-|TRBV2|-
CASSQGLGGGYGYTF
>-|TRBV5-1|-
CASSFRQATTDTQYF
>-|TRBV5-1|-
CASSLEGGGRDLVGTQYF
>TRBD1|TRBV12-3/TRBV12-4|-
CASSLVCGGGGQPQHF
>TRBD1|TRBV6-2/TRBV6-3|-
CASSTPGTGENIQYF
>-|TRBV20-1|-
CSACADNEQFF
>-|TRBV28|-
CASFHLFRDSSSSYEQYF
>-|TRBV12-3/TRBV12-4|-
CASSSNVNRMNEKLFF